This passage covers 31 T cell receptor beta chains from one sample sequenced in a study of T cell repertoires in cytomegalovirus infection. One entry per CDR3 protein, called by TCRdb with MiXCR from the reads. The sample includes 200,000 to 250,000 distinct CDR3 sequences, approximately 38% of them seen just once. No antigen has been assigned to these receptors. Sequenced material: CD8+ T cells from cultured PBMCs, taken from culture after CMV antigen stimulation. The receptors here all came from a human donor in good health (CMV status not recorded). Some clones in this sample may be carry-over from other donors' samples.

V and J are TRBV28 and TRBJ2-7, with D maybe TRBD1 (6 bases). V lost 6 bases and J 1 base, leaving 16 bases between the germline ends. From germline, CDR1 is MDHEN and CDR2 SYDVKM. CDR3 length equals 15 residues. The CDR3 is CASSVQGSRSYEQYF. The CDR3 DNA reads as TGTGCCAGCAGCGTACAGGGTTCCCGGTCCTACGAGCAGTACTTC. Based on the CDR3 plus reference TRBV28 and TRBJ2-7, the full variable domain is DVKVTQSSRYLVKRTGEKVFLECVQDMDHENMFWYRQDPGLGLRLIYFSYDVKMKEKGDIPEGYSVSREKKERFSLILESASTNQTSMYLCASSVQGSRSYEQYFGPGTRLTVT.

V gene TRBV28 combines with J gene TRBJ2-1; 7 positions match TRBD2. Germline lookup yields CDR1 MDHEN and CDR2 SYDVKM. Germline trimming cut 6 bases from V and 1 base from J; bases unmatched to any gene: 15. The CDR3 consists of 18 residues. The CDR3, as DNA: TGTGCCAGCAGCTTCTCCCTTAGCGGGTACGCTTCCTACAATGAGCAGTTCTTC. This encodes CASSFSLSGYASYNEQFF.

This clonotype was counted many times. V gene TRBV4-2 combines with J gene TRBJ2-5; TRBD2 agrees at 9 bases. Trimming cost V 0 bases and J 5 bases; bases outside gene matches: 10. This CDR3 comprises 17 residues. Germline-derived CDR1 and CDR2 are LGHNA and YNFKEQ. This chain's CDR3 is CASSQDRTSVFGETQYF. For the CDR3, the DNA is TGTGCCAGCAGCCAAGATCGGACTAGCGTGTTCGGGGAGACCCAGTACTTC.

V and J are TRBV9 and TRBJ1-2, with 7 nucleotides matching TRBD1. CDR3 size: 14 residues. The germline gives CDR1 SGDLS, CDR2 YYNGEE. V trimming: 3 bases; J trimming: 3 bases; junction bases outside the gene matches: 5. In DNA form, the CDR3 reads TGTGCCAGCAGCGGGAAACAGGGGCACTATGGCTACACCTTC. Translation gives CASSGKQGHYGYTF.

This clonotype was detected only a few times. The chain employs TRBV7-2 and TRBJ2-1, with D perhaps matching TRBD2 (6 bases). The CDR3 loop spans 13 amino acids. CDR1 is SGHTA and CDR2 is FQGNSA in the germline V gene. V was cut by 3 bases and J by 6 bases, with 9 bases left in between. CDR3 sequence: CASSLNSGNEQFF. The CDR3 DNA is TGTGCCAGCAGCTTGAATAGCGGCAATGAGCAGTTCTTC.

With respect to this clonotype: No DNA is shown, since the ends of the CDR3 on it are uncertain; the CDR3 is the one TCRdb lists. This sequence joins TRBV27 and TRBJ2-7; the DNA was not used to check the table's D call, TRBD1. The CDR3 sequence runs 17 residues, both termini included. CDR1 is MNHEY and CDR2 is SMNVEV in the germline V gene (reference sequence). CDR3 sequence: CASSSGFLAGVLYEQYF.

This clonotype was observed a handful of times. The genes are TRBV19 and TRBJ1-1, with D possibly TRBD1 on 6 matching bases. V lost 6 bases, J lost 2 bases, and 10 bases lay in between. Germline CDR1 reads LNHDA; CDR2 reads SQIVND (reference sequence). The CDR3 is made up of 13 amino acids. In DNA, the CDR3 is TGTGCCAGTAGGGTCAGGGGCAACACTGAAGCTTTCTTT. Encoded protein: CASRVRGNTEAFF.

V usage is TRBV6-5 and J usage is TRBJ2-3; the match to TRBD2 covers 7 bases. This CDR3 region has 12 residues. V lost 9 bases and J lost 6; bases outside the gene matches: 6. Germline lookup yields CDR1 MNHEY and CDR2 SVGAGI. As DNA, the CDR3 is TGTGCCAGTAGGGAGGGCCGCGATACGCAGTATTTT. Translated: CASREGRDTQYF.

This clonotype was counted many times. V and J are TRBV2 and TRBJ2-3; perhaps TRBD2 as D (7 bases). The V end lost 7 bases, the J end lost 6 bases, and 20 bases lay between the germline ends. This CDR3 has 15 residues. In germline, CDR1 is SNHLY, CDR2 FYNNEI. CDR3 protein: CASTRLGGPGDTQYF. The CDR3 DNA reads TGTGCCAGCACTCGCTTGGGGGGGCCTGGGGATACGCAGTATTTT.

The V and J genes are TRBV7-3 and TRBJ2-3; the match to TRBD2 covers 7 bases. From germline, CDR1 is SGHTA and CDR2 FQGTGA. J was trimmed by 1 base and V by 1 base; bases with no gene match: 11. CDR3 length: 18 amino acids. The CDR3 coding sequence is TGTGCCAGCAGCTTAATACCATTACTAGCGTCGGGCACAGATACGCAGTATTTT. Its translation: CASSLIPLLASGTDTQYF. Filled out from reference TRBV7-3 and TRBJ2-3, the complete variable domain reads GAGVSQTPSNKVTEKGKYVELRCDPISGHTALYWYRQSLGQGPEFLIYFQGTGAADDSGLPNDRFFAVRPEGSVSTLKIQRTERGDSAVYLCASSLIPLLASGTDTQYFGPGTRLTVL.

This clonotype was seen only a few times. The rearrangement uses TRBV3-1 and TRBJ2-1; D not resolved. CDR1 LGHDT and CDR2 YNNKEL come from the germline V gene (reference sequence). The CDR3 sequence is 16 residues long. Between the trimmed V and J ends, which lost 0 bases and 3 bases, there was a span of 12 bases. CDR3: CASSQEGGHYYNEQFF. The DNA for the CDR3 is TGTGCCAGCAGCCAAGAGGGTGGCCACTACTACAATGAGCAGTTCTTC.

This chain links TRBV27 with TRBJ1-6; maybe TRBD1 (5 bases). The CDR3 contains 17 residues. Between the trimmed V and J ends, which lost 4 bases and 4 bases, there was a span of 17 bases. CDR1 is MNHEY, CDR2 SMNVEV, per germline (reference sequence). In nucleotides, the CDR3 is TGTGCCAGCAGTTCCCGGGACCTGCTTGGGTATAATTCACCCCTCCACTTT. Its translation is CASSSRDLLGYNSPLHF.

The chain has TRBV20-1 and TRBJ1-1, with TRBD1 matching over 7 bases. Germline lookup yields CDR1 DFQATT and CDR2 SNEGSKA (reference sequence). The CDR3 is 13 residues long. The V gene end was trimmed by 5 bases and the J gene end by 7 bases; junction bases not matched to a gene: 10. The CDR3 region is CSASRGRDSEAFF. The CDR3 DNA sequence: TGCAGTGCTTCGAGGGGAAGGGACAGTGAAGCTTTCTTT.

The chain recombines TRBV7-9 with TRBJ2-1; D is unclear. The CDR3 spans 15 residues. Germline CDR1 and CDR2: SEHNR and FQNEAQ (reference sequence). V lost 6 bases, J lost 3 bases, and 15 bases lay in between. The CDR3 DNA sequence: TGTGCCAGCAGACTTACTACGGACCTCTACAATGAGCAGTTCTTC. Protein sequence: CASRLTTDLYNEQFF.

The V gene is TRBV7-9, the J gene TRBJ2-7; the match to TRBD1 covers 8 bases. CDR1 and CDR2 from the germline V gene are SEHNR and FQNEAQ (reference sequence). The length of the CDR3 is 15 residues. V was pared by 4 bases and J by 1 base, with 6 bases of the junction left unmatched. CDR3 DNA sequence: TGTGCCAGCAGCTACGGACAGGGCAGATCCTACGAGCAGTACTTC. Encoded protein: CASSYGQGRSYEQYF. Using reference TRBV7-9 and TRBJ2-7 for the parts outside the CDR3, the full variable domain is DTGVSQNPRHKITKRGQNVTFRCDPISEHNRLYWYRQTLGQGPEFLTYFQNEAQLEKSRLLSDRFSAERPKGSFSTLEIQRTEQGDSAMYLCASSYGQGRSYEQYFGPGTRLTVT.

This clonotype was seen only a few times. V is TRBV10-2 and J is TRBJ2-1; D might be TRBD1 or TRBD2, each matching 5 bases. The CDR3 is 13 residues long. Germline assignment: CDR1 WSHSY and CDR2 SAAADI. Trimming removed 6 bases from V and 4 bases from J, with 10 bases in between. The CDR3 DNA follows: TGCGCCAGCAGGGGGGAGCGGTACAATGAGCAGTTCTTC. Translating gives CASRGERYNEQFF.

This clonotype has only a few counts. The chain couples TRBV12-3 or TRBV12-4 to TRBJ1-5; D is unresolved. V was pared by 5 bases and J by 0 bases, with 17 bases between. The CDR3 extends over 17 amino acids. DNA for the CDR3: TGTGCCAGCAGTAATAATTTAGATGACCGTAGCAATCAGCCCCAGCATTTT. This codes for CASSNNLDDRSNQPQHF.

The V call is TRBV4-2, the J call TRBJ2-1; 9 bases are a match to TRBD2. This CDR3 contains 19 residues. Germline V gene data show CDR1 as LGHNA and CDR2 as YNFKEQ. Trimming at V came to 6 bases and at J to 3 bases, leaving 18 bases not matched to a gene. CDR3 nucleotide sequence: TGTGCCAGCAGTCATACCAACGGCGGCGCGGGAGGGGGCTACAATGAGCAGTTCTTC. This translates into CASSHTNGGAGGGYNEQFF.

V is TRBV19 and J is TRBJ1-3, with D unclear. V was pared by 6 bases and J by 0 bases, with 15 bases between. The CDR3 is 16 amino acids. Germline CDR1 is LNHDA and CDR2 is SQIVND (reference sequence). The CDR3 reads CASSFDLDLSGNTIYF. For the CDR3, the DNA is TGTGCCAGTAGCTTCGATCTCGACCTCTCTGGAAACACCATATATTTT.

The rearrangement links TRBV5-6 to TRBJ2-7; TRBD2 matches at 14 bases. V lost 4 bases, J lost 7 bases, and 4 bases stayed unmatched. In germline, CDR1 is SGHDT, CDR2 YYEEEE. The CDR3 spans 14 residues. This chain's CDR3 is CASSDGTSGGEQYF. CDR3 in DNA: TGTGCCAGCAGCGACGGGACTAGCGGGGGTGAGCAGTACTTC.

This clonotype was observed a handful of times. V usage is TRBV19 and J usage is TRBJ1-1; TRBD1 matches 7 bases. With V trimmed by 4 bases and J by 6 bases, 5 bases remained unmatched. The CDR3 loop spans 13 amino acids. CDR1 and CDR2 from the germline V gene are LNHDA and SQIVND (reference sequence). CDR3 loop: CASSNYRGPEAFF. The CDR3 bases are TGTGCCAGTAGTAACTACAGGGGACCTGAAGCTTTCTTT.

To note about this clonotype: In this CDR3 the conserved last residue, phenylalanine or tryptophan, is missing, so a read error is likely. No DNA is shown, since the ends of the CDR3 on it are uncertain; the CDR3 is the one TCRdb lists. The rearrangement links TRBV5-1 to TRBJ2-1; the table's D call, TRBD2, was not checked against the DNA. Germline lookup yields CDR1 SGHRS and CDR2 YFSETQ. With termini counted, the CDR3 has 15 amino acids. CDR3 loop: CASSLFSTAGNEPFL.

Concerning this clonotype: At one boundary the junction diverges from the germline segment, which might be a read error. The J gene is TRBJ2-5, the V gene TRBV6-1; 7 bases are a match to TRBD1. The CDR3 consists of 17 residues. Germline V gives CDR1 MNHNS, CDR2 SASEGT. Here the CDR3 DNA reads TGTGCCAGAAGTGAATTTCGTAGTCGGGGACAGCAAGAGACCACGTACTTC. Protein sequence: CARSEFRSRGQQETTYF.

This clonotype was seen a handful of times. V usage is TRBV2 and J usage is TRBJ1-1; D is possibly TRBD1 (5 bases). Germline V CDR1 and CDR2: SNHLY, FYNNEI. The germline V and J ends were trimmed by 1 base and 0 bases, with 12 bases remaining between them. The CDR3 length is 16 residues. In nucleotides, the CDR3 is TGTGCCAGCAGTGAAGACAGGAGTGCGATGAACACTGAAGCTTTCTTT. Translated, it gives CASSEDRSAMNTEAFF.

This clonotype has only a few counts. The CDR3 DNA sequence: TGTGCCAGCAGCTTATTGGCTAGCGGGGGTTACAATGAGCAGTTCTTC. This encodes CASSLLASGGYNEQFF. This chain uses TRBV7-3 with TRBJ2-1; 10 bases agree with TRBD2. V dropped 2 bases and J dropped 4; count of bases not matched to a gene: 5. The germline CDR1 and CDR2 sequences are SGHTA and FQGTGA. The CDR3 length is 16 residues.

V usage is TRBV6-5 and J usage is TRBJ2-3; D is perhaps TRBD2 (6 bases). Germline CDR1 and CDR2: MNHEY and SVGAGI. The CDR3 extends over 16 amino acids. V was cut by 4 bases and J by 6 bases, with 20 bases left in between. The CDR3 is CASSSGGSRSWDTQYF. The DNA of the CDR3 is TGTGCCAGCAGTTCTGGGGGGAGCAGGAGTTGGGATACGCAGTATTTT.

This clonotype was counted at least ten times. The chain links TRBV7-9 to TRBJ1-4; TRBD1 might be the D (6 bases). Germline assignment: CDR1 SEHNR and CDR2 FQNEAQ (reference sequence). This CDR3 has 15 residues. V gave up 5 bases and J gave up 8 bases, with 18 bases separating them. CDR3 loop: CASSPPDRLREKLFF. CDR3 bases: TGTGCCAGCAGCCCACCCGACAGGCTTCGGGAAAAACTGTTTTTT.

The rearrangement joins TRBV6-5 to TRBJ2-3; TRBD1 agrees at 7 bases. Germline V gives CDR1 MNHEY, CDR2 SVGAGI. V shed 0 bases, J shed 3 bases, and the junction held 3 bases outside the gene matches. The CDR3 is made up of 15 amino acids. CDR3 DNA: TGTGCCAGCAGTTACTCGCCACAGGGGACAGATACGCAGTATTTT. The encoded protein is CASSYSPQGTDTQYF.

The V and J genes are TRBV27 and TRBJ2-7; a weak D match, TRBD2 (6 bases). Trimming removed 6 bases from V and 2 bases from J, with 17 bases in between. Germline-derived CDR1 and CDR2 are MNHEY and SMNVEV (reference sequence). The CDR3 is made up of 15 amino acids. Written as DNA, the CDR3 is TGTGCCAGCAGCCTCATCCTAGGAGGGGCCTACGAGCAGTACTTC. Translating it yields CASSLILGGAYEQYF.

Concerning this clonotype itself: The missing conserved phenylalanine or tryptophan at the end of this CDR3 makes a read error likely. The J gene is TRBJ2-1, the V gene TRBV11-2; possibly TRBD1 for D (5 bases). This CDR3 region has 17 residues. Trimming left V 0 bases short and J 3 bases short, with 15 bases between. The germline V gene has CDR1 SGHAT and CDR2 FQNNGV. This chain's CDR3 is CASSLDRALPNYNEQFL. Here the CDR3 DNA reads TGTGCCAGCAGCTTAGACAGGGCGCTCCCCAACTACAATGAGCAGTTCCTC.

This clonotype was detected a few times. CDR3 in amino acids: CASRDPGTYGYTF. The DNA for the CDR3 is TGTGCCAGCAGAGACCCCGGGACCTATGGCTACACCTTC. The rearrangement joins TRBV6-1 to TRBJ1-2; a possible D gene is TRBD1 (5 bases). Trimming removed 6 bases from V and 4 bases from J, with 12 bases in between. From germline, CDR1 is MNHNS and CDR2 SASEGT. The CDR3 sequence is 13 residues long.